Listed here are 27 T cell receptor beta chains from one sample, sequenced in a study of blood T cell repertoires in COVID-19 (TCRdb year 2020). The library was generated by the immunoSEQ multiplex PCR assay. As stored in TCRdb, this immuneACCESS dataset retains in-frame rearrangements with V and J assigned. A fraction of the clones does not appear; measured against another copy, unresolved V genes explain less than half of the discrepancy, and the remainder lacks a known reason. The sample includes some 340,000 clones, with around 87% observed a single time. The top ten constitute about 5.2% of the sample. Sequencing was done on a sample of PBMCs or T cells enriched from blood (not recorded which). These receptors were taken from a woman in her thirties who had recovered from COVID-19.

The CDR3: CASSALRGGDYGYTF. DNA for the CDR3: TGTGCCAGCAGCGCCCTGAGAGGGGGCGACTATGGCTACACCTTC. The V gene is TRBV6-5, the J gene TRBJ1-2, with 7 bases fitting TRBD1. The CDR3 is 15 residues long. V dropped 6 bases and J dropped 3; count of bases not matched to a gene: 10. Germline V gene sequence: CDR1 MNHEY, CDR2 SVGAGI.

This clone was seen once. The V and J genes are TRBV7-8 and TRBJ2-1; a possible D gene is TRBD2 (5 bases). The germline gives CDR1 SGHVS, CDR2 FQNEAQ. V was trimmed by 5 bases and J by 0 bases, leaving 14 bases between them. This CDR3 has 16 residues. CDR3 amino acids: CASSPFYGSSYNEQFF. The DNA of the CDR3 is TGTGCCAGCAGCCCGTTTTATGGGAGCTCCTACAATGAGCAGTTCTTC. The full variable domain, completed using reference TRBV7-8 and TRBJ2-1, is GAGVSQSPRYKVAKRGQDVALRCDPISGHVSLFWYQQALGQGPEFLTYFQNEAQLDKSGLPSDRFFAERPEGSVSTLKIQRTQQEDSAVYLCASSPFYGSSYNEQFFGPGTRLTVL.

Comment on this clone: At the DNA level, this CDR3 is encoded by other sequences in the same sample as well. V is TRBV7-9 and J is TRBJ1-2; 8 bases line up with TRBD1. The length of the CDR3 is 14 residues. Per the germline V gene, CDR1 is SEHNR and CDR2 is FQNEAQ (reference sequence). V lost 3 bases and J lost 0; bases outside the gene matches: 0. CDR3 sequence: CASSLDRANYGYTF. CDR3 DNA: TGTGCCAGCAGCTTGGACAGGGCTAACTATGGCTACACCTTC.

This chain uses TRBV5-4 with TRBJ1-1; possible D gene TRBD1, 5 bases. V lost 3 bases and J lost 4, with 10 bases in between. The CDR3 contains 13 residues. Per germline, CDR1 SGHNT and CDR2 YYREEE (reference sequence). CDR3 nucleotides: TGTGCCAGCAGCTACGGCACAGGCACTGAAGCTTTCTTT. This gives the protein CASSYGTGTEAFF.

The chain employs TRBV5-4 and TRBJ1-2, with D possibly being TRBD1 (5 bases). V shed 2 bases and J shed 5 bases, with 10 bases lying between them. The germline V gene has CDR1 SGHNT and CDR2 YYREEE (reference sequence). This CDR3 contains 13 residues. In DNA, the CDR3 is TGTGCCAGCAGCTTCGAACAGGATTATGGCTACACCTTC. Its translation is CASSFEQDYGYTF.

The chain carries TRBV6-5 and TRBJ2-7, with TRBD2 identical over 7 bases. There are 14 residues in the CDR3. Per the germline V gene, CDR1 is MNHEY and CDR2 is SVGAGI. V dropped 2 bases and J dropped 0; count of bases not matched to a gene: 1. The CDR3 is CASSYGGGSYEQYF. The CDR3 bases are TGTGCCAGCAGTTACGGCGGGGGCTCCTACGAGCAGTACTTC.

The J gene is TRBJ1-5, the V gene TRBV19, with D hard to call. This CDR3 comprises 15 residues. The V and J ends lost 8 bases and 0 bases respectively, with 14 bases between them. Germline lookup yields CDR1 LNHDA and CDR2 SQIVND (reference sequence). The CDR3 reads CASRETLYSNQPQHF. The DNA of the CDR3 is TGTGCCAGTCGGGAAACCCTTTATAGCAATCAGCCCCAGCATTTT.

This chain connects TRBV19 to TRBJ1-6, with D unclear. Germline assignment: CDR1 LNHDA and CDR2 SQIVND (reference sequence). V shed 0 bases and J shed 6 bases, with 9 bases lying between them. The CDR3 has 15 residues. The CDR3 is CASSIELFFNSPLHF. The CDR3 DNA reads as TGTGCCAGTAGTATAGAATTATTCTTTAATTCACCCCTCCACTTT.

The rearrangement joins TRBV6-5 to TRBJ1-2; D gene unclear. This CDR3 is built from 15 residues. The germline gives CDR1 MNHEY, CDR2 SVGAGI. The V end was cut by 0 bases, the J end by 3 bases, with 11 bases between. Here the CDR3 DNA reads TGTGCCAGCAGTTACTCAGGCCACCGGGACTATGGCTACACCTTC. It yields the protein CASSYSGHRDYGYTF.

The rearrangement joins TRBV11-2 to TRBJ1-2; D is undetermined. Germline loops: CDR1 SGHAT, CDR2 FQNNGV. This CDR3 region has 14 residues. V was trimmed by 4 bases and J by 4 bases, leaving 13 bases between them. CDR3 in amino acids: CASSSTKFGYGYTF. The CDR3 bases are TGTGCCAGCAGCTCTACTAAGTTCGGCTATGGCTACACCTTC.

The J gene is TRBJ2-3, the V gene TRBV2, with D possibly being TRBD1 (6 bases). Germline V gene sequence: CDR1 SNHLY, CDR2 FYNNEI. Trimming stripped 6 bases from V and 5 bases from J, with 15 bases between. The CDR3 sequence is 14 residues long. The CDR3 protein is CASRKGQGIDTQYF. The CDR3, as DNA: TGTGCCAGCAGAAAGGGGCAGGGGATAGATACGCAGTATTTT.

The chain recombines TRBV20-1 with TRBJ1-5, with TRBD1 as a possible D gene (5 bases). The V end was cut by 3 bases, the J end by 5 bases, with 11 bases between. The V gene's germline CDR1 is DFQATT and CDR2 SNEGSKA (reference sequence). CDR3 size: 13 residues. The CDR3 is CSASLGEDQPQHF. In DNA, the CDR3 is TGCAGTGCTAGTCTGGGGGAGGATCAGCCCCAGCATTTT.

The rearrangement joins TRBV19 to TRBJ1-2; D gene ambiguous. The CDR3 runs to 15 residues. The V gene's germline CDR1 is LNHDA and CDR2 SQIVND (reference sequence). With 2 bases removed from V and 6 bases from J, the gap between germline ends came to 16 bases. The CDR3 nucleotides read TGTGCCAGTAGTATAACCGGGAATCCGCGTAATGGCTACACCTTC. This encodes CASSITGNPRNGYTF.

The V call is TRBV18, the J call TRBJ1-2; 10 nucleotides agree with TRBD1. Germline V gene sequence: CDR1 KGHSH, CDR2 LQKENI. Losses at the gene ends were 0 bases for V and 8 bases for J; bases not matched to a gene: 0. The CDR3 extends over 13 amino acids. CDR3 in DNA: TGTGCCAGCTCACCACCGGGACAGGGGGGCTACACCTTC. Its translation: CASSPPGQGGYTF.

This rearrangement joins TRBV5-1 to TRBJ2-6, with TRBD1 matching over 8 bases. Trimming at V came to 0 bases and at J to 2 bases, leaving 4 bases not matched to a gene. The CDR3 sequence is 17 residues long. Germline V CDR1 and CDR2: SGHRS, YFSETQ. CDR3 amino acids: CASSLGSGGPGANVLTF. In DNA form, the CDR3 reads TGCGCCAGCAGCTTGGGGTCAGGGGGCCCTGGGGCCAACGTCCTGACTTTC.

The genes are TRBV18 and TRBJ1-1, with 7 bases aligning to TRBD1. With V trimmed by 6 bases and J by 0 bases, 10 bases remained unmatched. This CDR3 comprises 16 residues. CDR1 and CDR2 from the germline V gene are KGHSH and LQKENI. The CDR3 region has the DNA TGTGCCAGCTCGCTGGAAATGACAGGGCTGAACACTGAAGCTTTCTTT. This sequence encodes CASSLEMTGLNTEAFF. The complete variable domain, with remaining parts taken from reference TRBV18 and TRBJ1-1, reads NAGVMQNPRHLVRRRGQEARLRCSPMKGHSHVYWYRQLPEEGLKFMVYLQKENIIDESGMPKERFSAEFPKEGPSILRIQQVVRGDSAAYFCASSLEMTGLNTEAFFGQGTRLTVV.

The chain combines TRBV6-6 with TRBJ1-1; D gene unclear. Germline CDR1 reads MNHNY; CDR2 reads SVGAGI (reference sequence). The CDR3 runs to 14 residues. Trimming stripped 5 bases from V and 1 base from J, with 11 bases between. CDR3 sequence reads: CASSLDRGNTEAFF. The CDR3 coding sequence is TGTGCCAGCAGTCTAGACCGGGGGAACACTGAAGCTTTCTTT.

V gene TRBV6-5 combines with J gene TRBJ1-2; 8 bases are shared with TRBD1. Trimming took 6 bases from V and 4 from J; bases not matched to a gene: 7. This CDR3 region has 14 residues. Germline CDR1 MNHEY, CDR2 SVGAGI. CDR3 sequence: CASSLDRASYGYTF. The CDR3 DNA sequence: TGTGCCAGCAGCCTGGACAGGGCTTCCTATGGCTACACCTTC.

The chain couples TRBV18 to TRBJ2-5, with unresolved D. This CDR3 is 13 amino acids long. V was cut by 3 bases and J by 5 bases, with 10 bases left in between. Germline V lookup: CDR1 KGHSH, CDR2 LQKENI. The CDR3, as DNA: TGTGCCAGCTCACCGACCCTCGGGGAGACCCAGTACTTC. It encodes CASSPTLGETQYF.

This clone showed up just a few times. The CDR3 region is CASSDPLYGGGSQETQYF. CDR3 sequence (DNA): TGTGCCAGCAGTGACCCTCTCTATGGCGGGGGGTCGCAAGAGACCCAGTACTTC. The J gene is TRBJ2-5, the V gene TRBV25-1; TRBD2 aligns across 8 bases. Germline trimming cut 3 bases from V and 2 bases from J; bases unmatched to any gene: 14. Germline V gene sequence: CDR1 MGHDK, CDR2 SYGVNS. The CDR3 has 18 amino acids.

This chain connects TRBV7-3 to TRBJ2-2; perhaps TRBD1 as D (6 bases). The germline V gene encodes CDR1 SGHTA and CDR2 FQGTGA. CDR3 size: 15 residues. The V end was cut by 2 bases, the J end by 1 base, with 8 bases between. CDR3 bases: TGTGCCAGCAGCTTATGGGGACAGAACACCGGGGAGCTGTTTTTT. Translation gives CASSLWGQNTGELFF.

This rearrangement joins TRBV19 to TRBJ1-2, with TRBD1 identical over 9 bases. Germline assignment: CDR1 LNHDA and CDR2 SQIVND (reference sequence). CDR3 size: 15 residues. Trimming at V came to 7 bases and at J to 2 bases, leaving 8 bases not matched to a gene. CDR3: CASTSRGTGNYGYTF. The CDR3 region has the DNA TGTGCCAGTACCAGCAGAGGGACAGGGAACTATGGCTACACCTTC.

The rearrangement links TRBV11-2 to TRBJ1-1; D might be TRBD1 (6 bases). From germline, CDR1 is SGHAT and CDR2 FQNNGV. This CDR3 is 13 amino acids long. Between the trimmed V and J ends, which lost 2 bases and 5 bases, there was a span of 9 bases. CDR3 region: CASSLQGRTEAFF. The CDR3 bases are TGTGCCAGCAGCTTACAGGGGCGAACTGAAGCTTTCTTT.

Note on this clone: The same CDR3 arises from other DNA sequences in this sample as well. This chain uses TRBV5-1 with TRBJ1-3; unclear D gene. The CDR3 runs to 14 residues. V was shortened by 0 bases and J by 4 bases, with 8 bases between the two germline ends. Germline CDR1 SGHRS, CDR2 YFSETQ. CDR3 sequence: CASSLGTGGNTIYF. In nucleotides, the CDR3 is TGCGCCAGCAGCTTGGGAACGGGGGGAAACACCATATATTTT.

CDR3 nucleotides: TGTGCCAGCAGGCCTTCGGGGACAGGGCATGGCTACACCTTC. Translated: CASRPSGTGHGYTF. This chain uses TRBV6-5 with TRBJ1-2, with 9 nucleotides matching TRBD1. The germline V gene has CDR1 MNHEY and CDR2 SVGAGI. V dropped 6 bases and J dropped 6; count of bases not matched to a gene: 8. The CDR3 has 14 amino acids.

V gene TRBV19 combines with J gene TRBJ2-7, with 8 bases aligning to TRBD1. CDR1 LNHDA and CDR2 SQIVND come from the germline V gene (reference sequence). This CDR3 spans 17 amino acids. Trimming cost V 4 bases and J 0 bases; bases outside gene matches: 11. In DNA form, the CDR3 reads TGTGCCAGTAGTACCCTCCCGGGACAGGCTAGCTCCTACGAGCAGTACTTC. This translates into CASSTLPGQASSYEQYF.

This clone occurred a few times. The rearrangement uses TRBV7-6 and TRBJ1-2; 9 nucleotides align to TRBD1. This CDR3 region has 16 residues. V shed 5 bases and J 3 bases; nucleotides not matched to a gene: 10. CDR1 SGHVS and CDR2 FNYEAQ come from the germline V gene. CDR3 bases: TGTGCCAGCAGCCGAACTACCGGGACAGGGTACTATGGCTACACCTTC. Translated: CASSRTTGTGYYGYTF.